This T cell receptor beta chain originates from a study of cytomegalovirus exposure and HLA in healthy donors. 60 Vbeta and 13 Jbeta primers were used in PCR. Sequenced by immunoSEQ multiplex PCR; TCRdb stores in-frame clones only, minus some. The table shows about 200,000 clones, with 70% to 80% occurring only once. Per germline, CDR1 SGHVS and CDR2 FNYEAQ. This CDR3 has 17 amino acids. The ends were cut back, 5 bases at V and 2 bases at J, with 21 bases in the middle. The J gene is TRBJ1-2, the V gene TRBV7-6; a possible D gene is TRBD1 (6 bases). Sequenced material: PBMCs. The TCR was taken from a male donor in good health and CMV-seropositive. In DNA, the CDR3 is TGTGCCAGCAGCCCTCGGCTGACCAGGGGCAAGAACTATGGCTACACCTTC. As protein: CASSPRLTRGKNYGYTF.